This T cell receptor beta chain was captured by sequencing in a study of neurological immune-mediated disorders. It was by 5'RACE with 10-nucleotide random UMIs that the cDNA was made. TCRdb re-analysed the 5' RACE reads in MiXCR, keeping a single row per CDR3 protein. The sample lists under 75,000 distinct CDR3 sequences, about 5% occurring once. Germline loops: CDR1 DFQATT, CDR2 SNEGSKA (reference sequence). The CDR3 is made up of 11 amino acids. The V end lost 5 bases, the J end lost 2 bases, and 5 bases lay between the germline ends. The unsorted libraries were made from 2 million PBMCs kept at -80 C. Notes on the study in general: Whereas HTLV-1-associated myelopathy showed the most TCR clonal expansion, multiple sclerosis showed the least, with levels below those of healthy controls. With the multiple sclerosis repertoire cluster, neither clinical nor MRI features showed any association.

Details on this clonotype: Its antigen is not known.

This TCR was sampled from a human donor with multiple sclerosis. The donor label of this sample is uncertain. Sequencing used PBMCs. V is TRBV20-1 and J is TRBJ2-3, with D possibly being TRBD2 (5 bases). The CDR3 loop is CSADYTDTQYF. CDR3 coding DNA: TGCAGTGCTGACTACACAGATACGCAGTATTTT.